A selection of T cell receptor beta chains follows, all from one sample in a study of T cell responses to AZD1222 COVID-19 vaccine. Sequencing used immunoSEQ multiplex PCR; TCRdb keeps in-frame clones, though not all of them. The sample carries 55,000 to 75,000 clones, 60% to 85% recorded once. The sample here was peripheral blood, taken on day 0 of MenACWY control vaccination. All receptors derive from an adult in good health. Each CDR3 is given with its conserved first and last residue. Each record gives: D gene, V gene, clone size, J gene, CDR3 protein, CDR3 DNA. The D gene is left open where the match is weak. Rows may omit the clone size; those that give it use once, few, many or a size class.

D: NA; V: TRBV24-1; size: NA; J: TRBJ1-3; CDR3: CATSDDTRNSGNTIYF; DNA: TGTGCCACCAGTGATGACACCAGGAACTCTGGAAACACCATATATTTT
D: TRBD1; V: TRBV4-1; size: NA; J: TRBJ2-3; CDR3: CASSQVGGADTQYF; DNA: TGCGCCAGCAGCCAAGTAGGGGGCGCAGATACGCAGTATTTT
D: NA; V: TRBV3-1/TRBV3-2; size: few; J: TRBJ2-1; CDR3: CASSQDGTGTNEQFF; DNA: TGTGCCAGCAGCCAAGATGGGACTGGGACCAATGAGCAGTTCTTC
D: NA; V: TRBV6-6; size: NA; J: TRBJ2-7; CDR3: CASSTGRYEQYF; DNA: TGTGCCAGCAGCACGGGAAGATACGAGCAGTACTTC
D: NA; V: TRBV5-1; size: once; J: TRBJ2-3; CDR3: CASSRQISTDTQYF; DNA: TGCGCCAGCAGCCGGCAAATTAGCACAGATACGCAGTATTTT
D: NA; V: TRBV4-2; size: NA; J: TRBJ2-3; CDR3: CASSQDRSGPNGDTQYF; DNA: TGTGCCAGCAGCCAAGATCGCTCAGGCCCAAACGGCGATACGCAGTATTTT
D: TRBD1; V: TRBV2; size: NA; J: TRBJ1-5; CDR3: CASSEATGGGQPQHF; DNA: TGTGCCAGCAGTGAAGCGACAGGGGGAGGCCAGCCCCAGCATTTT
D: NA; V: TRBV6-5; size: NA; J: TRBJ1-1; CDR3: CASRGGIESTEAFF; DNA: TGTGCCAGCCGAGGGGGGATTGAGAGCACTGAAGCTTTCTTT
D: TRBD2; V: TRBV7-6; size: NA; J: TRBJ2-1; CDR3: CASSSDLAGGSTYNEQFF; DNA: TGTGCCAGCAGCTCGGACCTAGCGGGAGGCTCTACGTACAATGAGCAGTTCTTC
D: NA; V: TRBV6-5; size: NA; J: TRBJ1-1; CDR3: CASKRTVNTEAFF; DNA: TGTGCCAGCAAACGGACAGTGAACACTGAAGCTTTCTTT
D: NA; V: TRBV21-1; size: NA; J: TRBJ1-1; CDR3: CASSKDCIREVRGIEAFF; DNA: TGTGCCAGCAGCAAAGACTGTATAAGGGAAGTGCGAGGAATTGAAGCTTTCTTT
D: NA; V: TRBV30; size: NA; J: TRBJ2-1; CDR3: CAWSVDRNEQFF; DNA: TGTGCCTGGAGTGTGGACAGAAATGAGCAGTTCTTC
D: NA; V: TRBV18; size: few; J: TRBJ2-2; CDR3: CASSPQPGAPNTGELFF; DNA: TGTGCCAGCTCACCGCAACCGGGGGCCCCGAACACCGGGGAGCTGTTTTTT
D: NA; V: TRBV7-2; size: NA; J: TRBJ1-6; CDR3: CASSHAGEHSPLHF; DNA: TGTGCCAGCAGCCACGCGGGGGAACATTCACCCCTCCACTTT
D: NA; V: TRBV5-1; size: NA; J: TRBJ1-3; CDR3: CASSPRQNGNTIYF; DNA: TGCGCCAGCAGCCCGAGACAGAATGGAAACACCATATATTTT
D: TRBD2; V: TRBV2; size: NA; J: TRBJ2-3; CDR3: CASRETSASTDTQYF; DNA: TGTGCCAGCAGGGAAACTAGCGCTAGCACAGATACGCAGTATTTT
D: NA; V: TRBV28; size: NA; J: TRBJ2-7; CDR3: CASSLASYEQYF; DNA: TGTGCCAGCAGTTTAGCTAGCTACGAGCAGTACTTC
D: NA; V: TRBV19; size: NA; J: TRBJ1-5; CDR3: CATSRVSRNQPQHF; DNA: TGTGCCACGTCTCGGGTCTCCCGGAATCAGCCCCAGCATTTT
D: NA; V: TRBV18; size: NA; J: TRBJ1-3; CDR3: CASSPSNTIYF; DNA: TGTGCCAGCTCACCTTCTAACACCATATATTTT
D: NA; V: TRBV7-2; size: NA; J: TRBJ1-4; CDR3: CASSEGPNNEKLFF; DNA: TGTGCCAGCAGCGAAGGACCGAATAATGAAAAACTGTTTTTT
D: NA; V: TRBV5-5; size: NA; J: TRBJ2-4; CDR3: CASSLGLLAKNIQYF; DNA: TGTGCCAGCAGCTTAGGCCTTCTAGCCAAAAACATTCAGTACTTC
D: NA; V: TRBV19; size: once; J: TRBJ1-1; CDR3: CASTPQTGRRAFF; DNA: TGTGCCAGTACTCCCCAAACAGGGCGTCGGGCTTTCTTT
D: TRBD1; V: TRBV28; size: NA; J: TRBJ1-1; CDR3: CASRLRTGLNTEAFF; DNA: TGTGCCAGCAGGCTACGGACAGGCCTGAACACTGAAGCTTTCTTT
D: NA; V: TRBV29-1; size: once; J: TRBJ1-5; CDR3: CSVEEGDDQPQHF; DNA: TGCAGCGTTGAGGAAGGGGACGATCAGCCCCAGCATTTT